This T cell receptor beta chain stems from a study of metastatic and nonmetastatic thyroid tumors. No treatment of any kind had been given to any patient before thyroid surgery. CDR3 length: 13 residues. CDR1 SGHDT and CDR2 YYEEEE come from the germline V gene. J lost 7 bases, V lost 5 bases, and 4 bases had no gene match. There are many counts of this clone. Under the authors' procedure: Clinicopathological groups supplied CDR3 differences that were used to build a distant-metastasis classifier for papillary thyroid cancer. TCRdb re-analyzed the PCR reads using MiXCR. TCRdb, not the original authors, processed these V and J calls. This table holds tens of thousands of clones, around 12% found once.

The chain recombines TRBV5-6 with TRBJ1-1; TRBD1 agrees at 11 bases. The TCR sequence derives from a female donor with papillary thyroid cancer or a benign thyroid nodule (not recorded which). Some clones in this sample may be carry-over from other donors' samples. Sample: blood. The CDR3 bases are TGTGCCAGCAGGGGGACAGGGGGGTATGAAGCTTTCTTT. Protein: CASRGTGGYEAFF. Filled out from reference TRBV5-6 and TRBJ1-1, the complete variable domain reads DAGVTQSPTHLIKTRGQQVTLRCSPKSGHDTVSWYQQALGQGPQFIFQYYEEEERQRGNFPDRFSGHQFPNYSSELNVNALLLGDSALYLCASRGTGGYEAFFGQGTRLTVV.